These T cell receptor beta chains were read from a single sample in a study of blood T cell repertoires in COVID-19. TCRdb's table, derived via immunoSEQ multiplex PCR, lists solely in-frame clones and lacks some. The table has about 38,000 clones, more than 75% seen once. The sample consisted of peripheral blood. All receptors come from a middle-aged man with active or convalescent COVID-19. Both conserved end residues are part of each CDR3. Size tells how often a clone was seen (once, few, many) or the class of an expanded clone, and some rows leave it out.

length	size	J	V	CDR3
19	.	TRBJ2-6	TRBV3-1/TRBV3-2	CASSPLLAGGYSGANVLTF
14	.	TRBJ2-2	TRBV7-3	CASSLTGDTGELFF
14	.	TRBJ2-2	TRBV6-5	CASRITGDTGELFF
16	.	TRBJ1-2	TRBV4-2	CASSQQSGQENYGYTF
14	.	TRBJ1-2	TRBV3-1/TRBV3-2	CASSHLGTGIGYTF
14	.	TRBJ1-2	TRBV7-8	CASTSPAQGYGYTF
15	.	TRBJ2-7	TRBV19	CASSRRDIASYEQYF
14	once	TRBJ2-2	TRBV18	CASSPDQGSGELFF
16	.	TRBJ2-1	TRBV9	CASSPNLAGGPDEQFF
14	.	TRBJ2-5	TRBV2	CASSVRGLWETQYF
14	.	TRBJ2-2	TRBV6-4	CASSVGTFTGELFF
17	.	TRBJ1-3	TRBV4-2	CASSHINQGITGNTIYF
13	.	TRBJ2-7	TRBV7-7	CASSPDFFGEQYF
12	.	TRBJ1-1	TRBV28	CASSNRVTEAFF